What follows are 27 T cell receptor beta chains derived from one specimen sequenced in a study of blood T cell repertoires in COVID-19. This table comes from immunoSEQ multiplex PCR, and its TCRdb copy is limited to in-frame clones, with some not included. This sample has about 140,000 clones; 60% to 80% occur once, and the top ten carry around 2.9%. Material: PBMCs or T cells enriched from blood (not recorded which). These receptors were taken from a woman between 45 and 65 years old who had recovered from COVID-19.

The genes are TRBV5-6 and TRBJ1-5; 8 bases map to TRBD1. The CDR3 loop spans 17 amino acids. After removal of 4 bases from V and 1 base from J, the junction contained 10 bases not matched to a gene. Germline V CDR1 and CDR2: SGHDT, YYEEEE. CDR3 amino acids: CASSPSGGDRSNQPQHF. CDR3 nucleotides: TGTGCCAGCAGCCCGTCAGGGGGCGATAGGAGCAATCAGCCCCAGCATTTT.

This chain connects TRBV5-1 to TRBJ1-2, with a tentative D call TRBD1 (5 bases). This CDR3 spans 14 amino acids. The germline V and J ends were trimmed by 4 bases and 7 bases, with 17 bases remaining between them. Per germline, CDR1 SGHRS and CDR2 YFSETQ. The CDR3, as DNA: TGCGCCAGCAGCCCATACCTTACAGGTTCTGGCTACACCTTC. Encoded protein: CASSPYLTGSGYTF.

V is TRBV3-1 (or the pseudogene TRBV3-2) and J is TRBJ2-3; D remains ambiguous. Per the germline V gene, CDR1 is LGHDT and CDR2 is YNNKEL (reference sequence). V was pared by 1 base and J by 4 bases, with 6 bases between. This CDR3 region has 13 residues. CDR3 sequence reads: CASSQVAPDTQYF. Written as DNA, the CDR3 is TGTGCCAGCAGCCAAGTGGCCCCAGATACGCAGTATTTT.

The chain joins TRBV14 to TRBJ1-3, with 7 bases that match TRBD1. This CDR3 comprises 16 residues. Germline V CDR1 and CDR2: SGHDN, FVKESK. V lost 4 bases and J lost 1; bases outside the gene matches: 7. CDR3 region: CASSRNLQGSGNTIYF. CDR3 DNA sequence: TGTGCCAGCAGCCGGAATCTACAGGGGTCTGGAAACACCATATATTTT.

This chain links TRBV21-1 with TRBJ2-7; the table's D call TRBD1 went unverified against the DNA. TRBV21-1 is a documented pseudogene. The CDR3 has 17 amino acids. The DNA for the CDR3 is TGTGCCAGCAGCAATCCGCCGGGACAGGGGAGCTCCTACGAGCAGTACTTC. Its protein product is CASSNPPGQGSSYEQYF.

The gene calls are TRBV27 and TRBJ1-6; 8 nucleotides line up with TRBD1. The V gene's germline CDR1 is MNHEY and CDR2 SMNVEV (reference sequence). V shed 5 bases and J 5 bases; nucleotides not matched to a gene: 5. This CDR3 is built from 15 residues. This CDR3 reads CASSPDRGNNSPLHF. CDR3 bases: TGTGCCAGCAGTCCCGACAGGGGTAATAATTCACCCCTCCACTTT.

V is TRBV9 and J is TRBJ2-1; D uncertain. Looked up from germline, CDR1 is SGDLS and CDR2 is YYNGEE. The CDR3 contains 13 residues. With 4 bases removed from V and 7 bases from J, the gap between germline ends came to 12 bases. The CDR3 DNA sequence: TGTGCCAGCAGCTACTACTCTGGGAATGAGCAGTTCTTC. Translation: CASSYYSGNEQFF.

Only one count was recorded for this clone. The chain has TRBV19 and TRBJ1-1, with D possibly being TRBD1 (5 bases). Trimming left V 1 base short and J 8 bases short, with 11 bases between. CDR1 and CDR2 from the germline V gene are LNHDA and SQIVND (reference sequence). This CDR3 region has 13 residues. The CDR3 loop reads CASSIAGSREAFF. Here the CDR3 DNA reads TGTGCCAGTAGTATAGCAGGGTCCCGGGAAGCTTTCTTT.

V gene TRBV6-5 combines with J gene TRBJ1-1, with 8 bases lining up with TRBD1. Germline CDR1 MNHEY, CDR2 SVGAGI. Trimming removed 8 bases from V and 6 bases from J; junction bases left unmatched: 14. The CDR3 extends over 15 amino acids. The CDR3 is CASHKGQGAFAEAFF. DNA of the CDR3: TGTGCCAGCCACAAGGGGCAGGGGGCTTTTGCTGAAGCTTTCTTT.

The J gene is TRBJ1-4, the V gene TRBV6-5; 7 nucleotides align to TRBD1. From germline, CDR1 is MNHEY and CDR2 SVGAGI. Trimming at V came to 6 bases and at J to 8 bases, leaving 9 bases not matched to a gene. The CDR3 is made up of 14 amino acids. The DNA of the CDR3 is TGTGCCAGCAGACCGACAGGGATTAACGAAAAACTGTTTTTT. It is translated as CASRPTGINEKLFF.

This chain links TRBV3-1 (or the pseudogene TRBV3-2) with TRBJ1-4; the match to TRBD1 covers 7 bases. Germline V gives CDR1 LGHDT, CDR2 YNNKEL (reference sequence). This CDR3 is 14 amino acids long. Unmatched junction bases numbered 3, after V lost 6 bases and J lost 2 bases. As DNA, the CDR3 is TGTGCCAGCAGACAGGGGCTCACTAATGAAAAACTGTTTTTT. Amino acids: CASRQGLTNEKLFF.

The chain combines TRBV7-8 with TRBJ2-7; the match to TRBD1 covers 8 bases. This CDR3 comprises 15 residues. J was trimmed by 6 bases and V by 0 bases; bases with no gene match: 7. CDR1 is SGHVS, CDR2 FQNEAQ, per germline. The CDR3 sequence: CASSLAAGTGSEQYF. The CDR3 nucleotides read TGTGCCAGCAGCTTAGCGGCCGGGACAGGAAGCGAGCAGTACTTC.

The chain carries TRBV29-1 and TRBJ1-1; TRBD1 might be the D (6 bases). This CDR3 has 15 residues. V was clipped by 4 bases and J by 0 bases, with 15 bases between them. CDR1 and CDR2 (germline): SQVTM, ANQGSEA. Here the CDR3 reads CSVGRPQGMNTEAFF. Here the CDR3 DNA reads TGCAGCGTTGGTCGCCCTCAGGGGATGAACACTGAAGCTTTCTTT.

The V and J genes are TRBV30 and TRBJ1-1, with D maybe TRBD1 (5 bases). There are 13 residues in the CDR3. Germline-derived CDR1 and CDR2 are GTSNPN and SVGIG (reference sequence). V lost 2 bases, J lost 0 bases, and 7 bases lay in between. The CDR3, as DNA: TGTGCCTGGAGTCGGGGGATGAACACTGAAGCTTTCTTT. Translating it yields CAWSRGMNTEAFF.

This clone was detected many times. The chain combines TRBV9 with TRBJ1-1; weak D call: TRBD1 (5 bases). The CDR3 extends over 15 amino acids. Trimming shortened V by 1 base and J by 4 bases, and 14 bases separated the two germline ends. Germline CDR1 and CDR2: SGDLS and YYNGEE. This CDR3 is CASSVSGTRGTEAFF. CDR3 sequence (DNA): TGTGCCAGCAGCGTATCCGGGACTAGGGGCACTGAAGCTTTCTTT.

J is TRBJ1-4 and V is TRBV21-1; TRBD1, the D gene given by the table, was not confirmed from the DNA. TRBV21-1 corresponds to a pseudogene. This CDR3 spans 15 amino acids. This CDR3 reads CASSKAQGTNEKLFF. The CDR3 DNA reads TGTGCCAGCAGCAAAGCGCAGGGCACTAATGAAAAACTGTTTTTT.

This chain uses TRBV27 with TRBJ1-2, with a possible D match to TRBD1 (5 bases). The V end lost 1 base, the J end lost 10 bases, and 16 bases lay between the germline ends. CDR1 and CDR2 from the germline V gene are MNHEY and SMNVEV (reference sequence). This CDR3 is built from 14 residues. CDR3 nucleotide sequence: TGTGCCAGCAGTTTATTGGAGCCCAGGGAACCCTACACCTTC. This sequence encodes CASSLLEPREPYTF.

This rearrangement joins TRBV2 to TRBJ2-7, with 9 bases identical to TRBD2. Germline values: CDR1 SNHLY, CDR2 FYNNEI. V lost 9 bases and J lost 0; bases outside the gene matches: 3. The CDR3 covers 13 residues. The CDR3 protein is CARKTSGSYEQYF. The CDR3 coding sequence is TGTGCCAGGAAGACTAGCGGCTCCTACGAGCAGTACTTC.

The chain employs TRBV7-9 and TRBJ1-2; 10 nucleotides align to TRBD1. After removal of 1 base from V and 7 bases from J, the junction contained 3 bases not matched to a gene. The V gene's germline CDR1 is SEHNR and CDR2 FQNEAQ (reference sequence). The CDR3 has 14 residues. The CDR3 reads CASSLGTGGSGYTF. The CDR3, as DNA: TGTGCCAGCAGCTTAGGGACAGGGGGAAGTGGCTACACCTTC.

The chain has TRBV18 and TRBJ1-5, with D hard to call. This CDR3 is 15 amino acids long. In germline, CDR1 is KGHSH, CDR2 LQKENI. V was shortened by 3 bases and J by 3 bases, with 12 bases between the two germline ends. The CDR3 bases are TGTGCCAGCTCACCGGAGGGAACACCCAATCAGCCCCAGCATTTT. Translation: CASSPEGTPNQPQHF. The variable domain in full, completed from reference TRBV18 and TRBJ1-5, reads NAGVMQNPRHLVRRRGQEARLRCSPMKGHSHVYWYRQLPEEGLKFMVYLQKENIIDESGMPKERFSAEFPKEGPSILRIQQVVRGDSAAYFCASSPEGTPNQPQHFGDGTRLSIL.

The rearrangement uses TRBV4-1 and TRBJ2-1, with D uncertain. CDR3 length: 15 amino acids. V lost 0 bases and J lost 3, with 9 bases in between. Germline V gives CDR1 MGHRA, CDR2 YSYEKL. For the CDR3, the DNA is TGCGCCAGCAGCCAAGATTCAGAATTCTACAATGAGCAGTTCTTC. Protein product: CASSQDSEFYNEQFF.

The CDR3 DNA follows: TGTGCCAGCAGTCAACAGGACACTGAAGCTTTCTTT. It specifies CASSQQDTEAFF. The J gene is TRBJ1-1, the V gene TRBV6-5; possibly TRBD1 for D (5 bases). Between the trimmed V and J ends, which lost 5 bases and 3 bases, there was a span of 7 bases. CDR1 and CDR2 (germline): MNHEY, SVGAGI. The CDR3 consists of 12 residues.

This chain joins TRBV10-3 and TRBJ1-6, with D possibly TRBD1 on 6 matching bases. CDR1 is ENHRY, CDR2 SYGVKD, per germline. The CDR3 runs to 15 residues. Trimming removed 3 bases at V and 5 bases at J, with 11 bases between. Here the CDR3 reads CAISEPGQNNSPLHF. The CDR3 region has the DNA TGTGCCATCAGTGAACCCGGACAGAATAATTCACCCCTCCACTTT.

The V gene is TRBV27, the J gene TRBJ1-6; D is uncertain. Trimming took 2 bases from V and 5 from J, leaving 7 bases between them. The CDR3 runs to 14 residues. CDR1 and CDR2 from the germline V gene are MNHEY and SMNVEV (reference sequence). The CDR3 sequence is CASSLPRDNSPLHF. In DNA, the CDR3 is TGTGCCAGCAGTTTACCTCGGGATAATTCACCCCTCCACTTT.

The CDR3 spells CASSPWGDEQYF. CDR3 DNA: TGTGCCAGCAGTCCGTGGGGGGACGAGCAGTACTTC. The V and J genes are TRBV12-3 or TRBV12-4 and TRBJ2-7; the D gene is possibly TRBD2 (6 bases). With 5 bases removed from V and 5 bases from J, the gap between germline ends came to 10 bases. The CDR3 covers 12 residues.

CDR3 in DNA: TGTGCCAGCAGCTTAAATGTCGGACAGATCACCGGGGAGCTGTTTTTT. This encodes CASSLNVGQITGELFF. The V gene is TRBV7-3, the J gene TRBJ2-2; D may be TRBD1 (6 bases). V was pared by 1 base and J by 4 bases, with 13 bases between. Germline V gene lookup returns CDR1 SGHTA and CDR2 FQGTGA. The CDR3 is 16 amino acids.

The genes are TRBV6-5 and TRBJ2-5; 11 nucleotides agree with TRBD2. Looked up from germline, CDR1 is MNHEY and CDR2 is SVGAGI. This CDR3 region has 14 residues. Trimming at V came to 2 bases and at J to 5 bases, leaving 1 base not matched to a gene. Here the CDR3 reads CASSYASGGETQYF. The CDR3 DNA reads TGTGCCAGCAGTTACGCTAGCGGGGGGGAGACCCAGTACTTC.